These 4 T cell receptor beta chains were all obtained from the same sample, sequenced in a study of CXCR3-negative and CXCR3-positive naive CD8 T cells. Overall study findings and caveats: CXCR3-positive naive cells carried more hydrophobic TRB CDR3s than CXCR3-negative naive cells did.

Their antigens remain unidentified. Libraries of TRB cDNA were made by 5' RACE and carried UMIs. TCRdb re-called the 5' RACE reads and catalogs CDR3 proteins one per entry, DNA excluded. In all, the sample yields over 95,000 distinct CDR3 sequences. The source material was naive CXCR3+ CD8+ T cells from blood. The subset here: CD45RO-CCR7+CD27+CD95- naive CD8+ T cells expressing CXCR3 (TNR3+). The receptors here all came from a human donor in good health. Some clones in this sample may be carry-over from other donors' samples.

The chain's CDR3 is CASSTRDREGVNYGYTF. V and J are TRBV7-8 and TRBJ1-2; with no DNA, the TCRdb D assignment of TRBD1 cannot be verified. In germline, CDR1 is SGHVS, CDR2 FQNEAQ. This CDR3 has 17 residues.

The rearrangement joins TRBV14 to TRBJ1-6; TCRdb gives TRBD1 as the D gene, but with no DNA this cannot be confirmed. This CDR3 comprises 18 residues. Germline assignment: CDR1 SGHDN and CDR2 FVKESK. The CDR3 sequence: CASSQDPRRSSYNSPLHF.

CDR3 in amino acids: CASSLAGVGELFF. The chain joins TRBV28 to TRBJ2-2; TCRdb selects TRBD1, and the lack of DNA leaves this call unchecked. Germline CDR1 MDHEN, CDR2 SYDVKM. This CDR3 is built from 13 residues. The full variable domain, with the rest looked up from reference TRBV28 and TRBJ2-2, is DVKVTQSSRYLVKRTGEKVFLECVQDMDHENMFWYRQDPGLGLRLIYFSYDVKMKEKGDIPEGYSVSREKKERFSLILESASTNQTSMYLCASSLAGVGELFFGEGSRLTVL.

The chain's CDR3 is CASSSGHGLEQYF. This rearrangement joins TRBV5-5 to TRBJ2-7. The length of the CDR3 is 13 residues. Germline V gives CDR1 SGHKS, CDR2 YYEKEE (reference sequence).